This T cell receptor beta chain was obtained from a study of molecular identifiers for immune sequencing clone quantification. The germline V and J ends were trimmed by 0 bases and 8 bases, with 7 bases remaining between them. The CDR3 is 11 residues long. Germline assignment: CDR1 GTSNPN and CDR2 SVGIG (reference sequence). This clonotype is labeled as medium-sized. In TCRdb, the PCR reads were re-called with MiXCR into one record per CDR3 protein. The sample holds tens of thousands of distinct CDR3 sequences, about a sixth seen once. This TCR derives from a human donor in good health. Some libraries in this study had Jurkat cell RNA spiked in. The chain is built from TRBV30 and TRBJ1-1; D remains ambiguous. Sequenced sample: naive CD8+ T cells from blood, with Jurkat cell RNA spiked in. Sample subset: FACS-sorted CD8+CD4-CCR7+CD45RA+ naive T cells. The CDR3 region has the DNA TGTGCCTGGAGTGTAGACTTAGAAGCTTTCTTT. As protein: CAWSVDLEAFF.